This section outlines one T cell receptor beta chain sequence together with its context. The record originates from a study of blood T cells in healthy people across ages. About the research overall: About one barcoded beta molecule per two T cells came from capture by template switching.

Trimming stripped 1 base from V and 0 bases from J, with 16 bases between. The CDR3 spans 17 residues. Germline values: CDR1 LGHNT, CDR2 FRNRAP. Alongside a J-beta primer mix, a sample-barcoded 5' primer served in a second PCR lasting about 7 to 11 cycles. All cDNA molecules were each tagged by a template-switch adaptor with 12 random nucleotides. At least 3 million CDR3-containing paired-end reads were obtained per sample. Using its own MiXCR run on the 5' RACE reads, TCRdb lists one record per CDR3 protein. The sample has fewer than 950,000 distinct CDR3 sequences, less than 70% seen once; the top ten hold around 40%. Extraction of total RNA produced a minimum of 5 micrograms from each sample.

Sequencing was performed on blood. J is TRBJ2-7 and V is TRBV12-5, with D possibly TRBD2 on 5 matching bases. The TCR sequence derives from a man at least 80 years old in good health. This chain's CDR3 is CASGLALGGFGSYEQYF. The CDR3 DNA reads as TGTGCTAGTGGTTTGGCCTTGGGCGGGTTCGGCTCCTACGAGCAGTACTTC.